This T cell receptor (beta chain) was documented in a study of shared clonotypes between healthy human individuals. CD4+ cells yielded CD45RA+ naive and CD45RA-negative memory subsets. This CDR3 spans 14 amino acids. Trimming removed 3 bases from V and 6 bases from J, with 13 bases in between. Germline assignment: CDR1 SGHNT and CDR2 YYREEE (reference sequence). General study results and limits: Memory subsets generally showed lower estimated richness than naive subsets. Between four donors, naive CD4 clonotypes were shared at a level of approximately 5%. Though the depth was large, rarefaction showed that sorted-subset sequencing was incomplete.

Assay: immunoSEQ multiplex PCR; the TCRdb copy retains only in-frame clones and omits some. This table has about 2.4 million clones, more than 80% appearing once. A note on this clone: Its specificity is not known.

The sequence was collected from a man younger than 30 in good health. The chain links TRBV5-4 to TRBJ2-1; D might be TRBD1 (5 bases). Input material: naive CD4+ T cells sorted from blood. Subset denoted: CD45RA+ positively selected. The CDR3: CASSSRAGLNEQFF. DNA of the CDR3: TGTGCCAGCAGCTCCAGGGCAGGCCTCAATGAGCAGTTCTTC. The full variable domain, in which reference TRBV5-4 and TRBJ2-1 provide the parts outside the CDR3, is ETGVTQSPTHLIKTRGQQVTLRCSSQSGHNTVSWYQQALGQGPQFIFQYYREEENGRGNFPPRFSGLQFPNYSSELNVNALELDDSALYLCASSSRAGLNEQFFGPGTRLTVL.